A single sample is the source of the 17 T cell receptor beta chains below, sequenced in a study of response to subunit inactivated influenza vaccine. TCRdb re-derived calls from the RT-PCR reads in MiXCR, one entry per CDR3 protein. The sample yields almost 250,000 distinct CDR3 sequences, 12% seen once. This specimen was non-naive T cells sorted from PBMCs, taken around 15 days before vaccination. These receptors were taken from a man aged 50 to 59 who received an inactivated influenza vaccine.

This clonotype has a handful of counts. CDR3 DNA: TGTGCCAGCAGCTTACTGTCGGGGAGGTCCTACAATGAGCAGTTCTTC. It translates to CASSLLSGRSYNEQFF. This chain uses TRBV7-2 with TRBJ2-1; D is perhaps TRBD2 (6 bases). This CDR3 is built from 16 residues. With 2 bases removed from V and 1 base from J, the gap between germline ends came to 12 bases. From germline, CDR1 is SGHTA and CDR2 FQGNSA.

This clonotype showed up many times. The rearrangement uses TRBV7-9 and TRBJ2-1; D assignment may be TRBD1 or TRBD2 (6 bases each). The germline gives CDR1 SEHNR, CDR2 FQNEAQ (reference sequence). This CDR3 region has 16 residues. Between the trimmed V and J ends, which lost 5 bases and 4 bases, there was a span of 18 bases. CDR3 in amino acids: CASSTPRGGQYNEQFF. The CDR3 nucleotides read TGTGCCAGCAGCACCCCGCGAGGGGGGCAGTACAATGAGCAGTTCTTC. The full variable domain, rest sourced from reference TRBV7-9 and TRBJ2-1, is DTGVSQNPRHKITKRGQNVTFRCDPISEHNRLYWYRQTLGQGPEFLTYFQNEAQLEKSRLLSDRFSAERPKGSFSTLEIQRTEQGDSAMYLCASSTPRGGQYNEQFFGPGTRLTVL.

V is TRBV7-2 and J is TRBJ2-6; unclear D gene. This CDR3 has 13 residues. CDR1 is SGHTA, CDR2 FQGNSA, per germline. Between the trimmed V and J ends, which lost 1 base and 3 bases, there was a span of 1 base. CDR3 amino acids: CASSLDGANVLTF. The CDR3 nucleotides are TGTGCCAGCAGCTTAGATGGGGCCAACGTCCTGACTTTC.

This clonotype was seen repeatedly, ten times or more. J is TRBJ2-7 and V is TRBV29-1; TRBD2 might be the D (6 bases). Trimming pared 3 bases from V and 6 bases from J, leaving 15 bases between. Germline lookup yields CDR1 SQVTM and CDR2 ANQGSEA. This CDR3 comprises 13 residues. The CDR3 region has the DNA TGCAGCGTTGATATGGGGGGTTTGGGCGAGCAGTACTTC. It is translated as CSVDMGGLGEQYF.

In this sample, this clonotype turned up a few times. This chain connects TRBV10-3 to TRBJ2-5; 9 nucleotides line up with TRBD2. This CDR3 is built from 14 residues. The germline CDR1 and CDR2 sequences are ENHRY and SYGVKD. J was trimmed by 6 bases and V by 4 bases; bases with no gene match: 6. CDR3 residues: CAISGTSGPKTQYF. Here the CDR3 DNA reads TGTGCCATCAGTGGCACTAGCGGGCCAAAGACCCAGTACTTC.

This clonotype showed up just a few times. The chain recombines TRBV20-1 with TRBJ2-4; D is uncertain. CDR3 length: 14 amino acids. The germline gives CDR1 DFQATT, CDR2 SNEGSKA (reference sequence). Trimming took 5 bases from V and 3 from J, leaving 14 bases between them. The CDR3 is CSAGKGMGKNIQYF. The CDR3 bases are TGCAGTGCTGGGAAGGGAATGGGCAAAAACATTCAGTACTTC.

This clonotype was recorded many times. The chain has TRBV3-1 and TRBJ1-1; D not resolved. The germline V gene has CDR1 LGHDT and CDR2 YNNKEL (reference sequence). With 0 bases removed from V and 1 base from J, the gap between germline ends came to 12 bases. The CDR3 length is 16 residues. The CDR3 nucleotides read TGTGCCAGCAGCCAAGAACGAGTGAAACAGAACACTGAAGCTTTCTTT. The encoded protein is CASSQERVKQNTEAFF.

This clonotype was picked up many times. This sequence joins TRBV5-1 and TRBJ2-3; 8 nucleotides align to TRBD1. V was clipped by 5 bases and J by 2 bases; unmatched bases: 4. Germline V gene lookup returns CDR1 SGHRS and CDR2 YFSETQ. The CDR3 length is 14 residues. The DNA for the CDR3 is TGCGCCAGCAGTTCAGGGGGCCCCACAGATACGCAGTATTTT. Its translation is CASSSGGPTDTQYF.

This chain joins TRBV30 and TRBJ1-1; D not resolved. V was cut by 3 bases and J by 4 bases, with 15 bases left in between. This CDR3 comprises 14 residues. In germline, CDR1 is GTSNPN, CDR2 SVGIG (reference sequence). CDR3 bases: TGTGCCTGGAGCTTCAGTTCAACAAGCACTGAAGCTTTCTTT. This encodes CAWSFSSTSTEAFF.

The V call is TRBV3-1, the J call TRBJ2-3; 7 positions match TRBD1. CDR1 is LGHDT and CDR2 is YNNKEL in the germline V gene (reference sequence). V dropped 11 bases and J dropped 2; count of bases not matched to a gene: 22. There are 18 residues in the CDR3. CDR3 loop: CAFCLGRGGNRNTDTQYF. CDR3 coding DNA: TGTGCCTTCTGTTTAGGGAGAGGGGGCAATAGAAACACAGATACGCAGTATTTT.

The chain uses TRBV20-1 and TRBJ2-5; TRBD2 matches at 8 bases. V was pared by 1 base and J by 3 bases, with 10 bases of the junction left unmatched. This CDR3 spans 16 amino acids. Germline V lookup: CDR1 DFQATT, CDR2 SNEGSKA (reference sequence). CDR3 residues: CSARGGGGRTKETQYF. CDR3 coding DNA: TGCAGTGCTAGAGGCGGCGGGGGGCGAACAAAAGAGACCCAGTACTTC.

In this sample, this clonotype turned up a few times. The chain is built from TRBV11-2 and TRBJ2-2; TRBD1 matches 7 bases. Looked up from germline, CDR1 is SGHAT and CDR2 is FQNNGV. V trimming: 5 bases; J trimming: 5 bases; junction bases outside the gene matches: 11. The CDR3 sequence is 16 residues long. This chain's CDR3 is CASSPTDRVRTGELFF. The CDR3 region has the DNA TGTGCCAGCAGCCCCACCGACAGGGTGAGGACCGGGGAGCTGTTTTTT. The variable domain in full, completed from reference TRBV11-2 and TRBJ2-2, reads EAGVAQSPRYKIIEKRQSVAFWCNPISGHATLYWYQQILGQGPKLLIQFQNNGVVDDSQLPKDRFSAERLKGVDSTLKIQPAKLEDSAVYLCASSPTDRVRTGELFFGEGSRLTVL.

In its sample, this clonotype was seen a few times. The chain has TRBV5-1 and TRBJ2-1; TRBD2 matches 7 bases. The V segment lost 5 bases and the J segment 8 bases; nucleotides outside the gene matches: 10. CDR3 length equals 14 residues. Germline lookup yields CDR1 SGHRS and CDR2 YFSETQ. The CDR3 nucleotides are TGCGCCAGCAGGCTAGGACTAGTTGGGTATGAGCAGTTCTTC. Protein: CASRLGLVGYEQFF.

The chain is built from TRBV5-1 and TRBJ2-5; 8 bases are a match to TRBD2. CDR3 length: 13 residues. Looked up from germline, CDR1 is SGHRS and CDR2 is YFSETQ. J lost 5 bases, V lost 4 bases, and 4 bases had no gene match. DNA of the CDR3: TGCGCCAGCAGCGTTAGCGGGGAGGAGACCCAGTACTTC. It codes for CASSVSGEETQYF.

V and J are TRBV5-1 and TRBJ2-3; 11 bases are a match to TRBD1. Germline V lookup: CDR1 SGHRS, CDR2 YFSETQ. This CDR3 has 17 residues. The junction had 13 bases not matched to a gene; V was cut back by 1 base and J by 9 bases. CDR3 nucleotide sequence: TGCGCCAGCAGCTTGACCGGGACAGGGGGTGCCGGTGAAACGCAGTATTTT. Translated: CASSLTGTGGAGETQYF.

In its sample, this clonotype was seen many times. This chain joins TRBV7-9 and TRBJ2-4, with 8 bases that match TRBD2. Germline CDR1 is SEHNR and CDR2 is FQNEAQ (reference sequence). The CDR3 is 16 residues long. V shed 3 bases and J 0 bases; nucleotides not matched to a gene: 4. This CDR3 is CASSFLAGLAKNIQYF. In DNA, the CDR3 is TGTGCCAGCAGCTTCCTAGCGGGTCTAGCCAAAAACATTCAGTACTTC.

The chain joins TRBV15 to TRBJ2-7; TRBD1 is a possible D gene (6 bases). Germline CDR1 is LNHNV and CDR2 is YYDKDF (reference sequence). The CDR3 loop spans 14 amino acids. Trimming left V 0 bases short and J 12 bases short, with 18 bases between. The CDR3 DNA is TGTGCCACCAGCAGAGATGCCCGGACAGCTGTTCGGTACTTC. Protein sequence: CATSRDARTAVRYF.